One sample yielded the 25 T cell receptor beta chains listed below, sequenced in a study of T cells after somatic rescue of genetic block. Produced via immunoSEQ multiplex PCR; TCRdb's table is partial and in-frame only. The sample consists of about 110,000 clones, 85% to 95% of them appearing once. Sample: peripheral blood mononuclear cells (PBMCs). The receptors were sampled from a woman between 18 and 29 years old.

V is TRBV4-3 and J is TRBJ1-2; tentative D call: TRBD1 (6 bases). The germline V and J ends were trimmed by 1 base and 0 bases, with 15 bases remaining between them. Germline CDR1 and CDR2: LGHNA and YSLEER. The CDR3 runs 17 residues. The CDR3 DNA reads as TGCGCCAGCAGCCAAGGACAGGCCCCGTTTACTAACTATGGCTACACCTTC. Protein product: CASSQGQAPFTNYGYTF.

The chain couples TRBV18 to TRBJ2-7; D unresolved. V was cut by 0 bases and J by 0 bases, with 6 bases left in between. Germline assignment: CDR1 KGHSH and CDR2 LQKENI. This CDR3 has 14 amino acids. The CDR3 bases are TGTGCCAGCTCACCACCGTTCGACTCCTACGAGCAGTACTTC. It encodes CASSPPFDSYEQYF.

The chain joins TRBV11-1 to TRBJ2-1; 7 bases line up with TRBD2. The CDR3 extends over 17 amino acids. Germline V CDR1 and CDR2: SGHAT, FQDESV (reference sequence). The V and J ends lost 4 bases and 6 bases, in that order; junction bases with no gene match: 15. CDR3 nucleotides: TGTGCCAGCAGCTCGAAGGGGAGGGTGGGCCAAGCCAATGAGCAGTTCTTC. Its protein is CASSSKGRVGQANEQFF.

The chain recombines TRBV5-1 with TRBJ2-1; 9 nucleotides line up with TRBD1. Germline CDR1 reads SGHRS; CDR2 reads YFSETQ. The CDR3 is made up of 18 amino acids. V gave up 0 bases and J gave up 3 bases; unmatched junction bases: 10. CDR3 protein: CASSLAHKDRGLYNEQFF. The CDR3 DNA reads TGCGCCAGCAGCTTGGCGCACAAGGACAGGGGCCTCTACAATGAGCAGTTCTTC.

The chain couples TRBV27 to TRBJ1-5; D unclear. V gave up 8 bases and J gave up 8 bases, with 16 bases separating them. The CDR3 has 13 residues. The germline gives CDR1 MNHEY, CDR2 SMNVEV (reference sequence). The CDR3, as DNA: TGTGCCAGCCGATTCAGGCCCTCGGAGCCCCAGCATTTT. It encodes CASRFRPSEPQHF.

This clone appeared a single time. The V call is TRBV30, the J call TRBJ1-5, with no clear D. CDR3 length: 15 residues. V lost 0 bases, J lost 5 bases, and 14 bases lay in between. CDR1 and CDR2 from the germline V gene are GTSNPN and SVGIG (reference sequence). This CDR3 reads CAWSVLEGRDQPQHF. CDR3 bases: TGTGCCTGGAGTGTACTGGAGGGAAGGGATCAGCCCCAGCATTTT.

A few counts support this clone. V is TRBV2 and J is TRBJ1-6; D not certain. V was trimmed by 3 bases and J by 10 bases, leaving 16 bases between them. The CDR3 runs 15 residues. Germline CDR1 SNHLY, CDR2 FYNNEI. In DNA form, the CDR3 reads TGTGCCAGCAGTGAGGACGGTCTTCAGCAATCACCCCTCCACTTT. Its protein product is CASSEDGLQQSPLHF.

The chain joins TRBV10-3 to TRBJ1-1, with 8 bases matching TRBD1. In germline, CDR1 is ENHRY, CDR2 SYGVKD. Unmatched junction bases numbered 7, after V lost 9 bases and J lost 1 base. This CDR3 is built from 14 residues. The CDR3 region has the DNA TGTGCCATAGGGCCTGGACAGGGGAACACTGAAGCTTTCTTT. Translated, it gives CAIGPGQGNTEAFF.

The CDR3 sequence is CASSSGVSGQPQHF. The CDR3 coding sequence is TGTGCCAGCAGCTCGGGGGTTTCTGGTCAGCCCCAGCATTTT. The V and J genes are TRBV7-8 and TRBJ1-5; TRBD1 is a possible D gene (5 bases). This CDR3 comprises 14 residues. Trimming pared 4 bases from V and 6 bases from J, leaving 13 bases between. CDR1 is SGHVS, CDR2 FQNEAQ, per germline. Combining the CDR3 with reference TRBV7-8 and TRBJ1-5 gives the whole variable domain GAGVSQSPRYKVAKRGQDVALRCDPISGHVSLFWYQQALGQGPEFLTYFQNEAQLDKSGLPSDRFFAERPEGSVSTLKIQRTQQEDSAVYLCASSSGVSGQPQHFGDGTRLSIL.

The chain links TRBV7-9 to TRBJ1-1, with 12 nucleotides matching TRBD1. The length of the CDR3 is 15 residues. V dropped 6 bases and J dropped 6; count of bases not matched to a gene: 8. CDR1 is SEHNR, CDR2 FQNEAQ, per germline (reference sequence). CDR3 loop: CASSRDRGPGAEAFF. DNA for the CDR3: TGTGCCAGCAGTCGGGACAGGGGGCCGGGTGCTGAAGCTTTCTTT.

In its sample, this clone was seen once. The DNA of the CDR3 is TGTGCCAGCTCCGGGACGTTAGGCAAAAACATTCAGTACTTC. Its protein is CASSGTLGKNIQYF. V gene TRBV7-2 combines with J gene TRBJ2-4; TRBD1 or TRBD2 may be the D gene (5 bases each). The germline gives CDR1 SGHTA, CDR2 FQGNSA. Trimming removed 8 bases at V and 3 bases at J, with 14 bases between. This CDR3 has 14 amino acids.

V gene TRBV6-6 combines with J gene TRBJ1-2; D remains ambiguous. There are 12 residues in the CDR3. The germline gives CDR1 MNHNY, CDR2 SVGAGI (reference sequence). V was trimmed by 5 bases and J by 4 bases, leaving 8 bases between them. CDR3 residues: CASSADTYGYTF. CDR3 sequence (DNA): TGTGCCAGCAGTGCCGACACCTATGGCTACACCTTC.

The sample holds one count of this clone. The chain employs TRBV9 and TRBJ1-3; 8 positions match TRBD1. Germline V gene data show CDR1 as SGDLS and CDR2 as YYNGEE. The CDR3 runs 15 residues. Trimming at V came to 3 bases and at J to 3 bases, leaving 5 bases not matched to a gene. The CDR3, as DNA: TGTGCCAGCAGCGCCTCCGACAGGGGTGGAAACACCATATATTTT. As protein: CASSASDRGGNTIYF.

This sequence joins TRBV27 and TRBJ1-5, with D possibly being TRBD1 (5 bases). With 2 bases removed from V and 3 bases from J, the gap between germline ends came to 11 bases. Germline V gives CDR1 MNHEY, CDR2 SMNVEV (reference sequence). The CDR3 has 15 amino acids. In DNA form, the CDR3 reads TGTGCCAGCAGTTTAGGGGGAGGGGTCAATCAGCCCCAGCATTTT. This codes for CASSLGGGVNQPQHF.

V gene TRBV9 combines with J gene TRBJ1-2; no definite D call. Germline-derived CDR1 and CDR2 are SGDLS and YYNGEE. The germline V and J ends were trimmed by 5 bases and 6 bases, with 11 bases remaining between them. The CDR3 covers 12 residues. CDR3 sequence: CASSEAVDGYTF. The CDR3 DNA follows: TGTGCCAGCAGTGAGGCAGTCGATGGCTACACCTTC.

V usage is TRBV10-3 and J usage is TRBJ2-3, with D tentatively TRBD1 or TRBD2 (5 bases each). Germline values: CDR1 ENHRY, CDR2 SYGVKD. The germline V and J ends were trimmed by 5 bases and 0 bases, with 9 bases remaining between them. This CDR3 is built from 14 residues. As DNA, the CDR3 is TGTGCCATCAGTACGGGGCTGAGCACAGATACGCAGTATTTT. Protein: CAISTGLSTDTQYF.

The chain recombines TRBV7-9 with TRBJ1-2; TRBD1 matches 9 bases. This CDR3 spans 15 amino acids. V trimming: 5 bases; J trimming: 3 bases; junction bases outside the gene matches: 7. In germline, CDR1 is SEHNR, CDR2 FQNEAQ (reference sequence). CDR3 nucleotides: TGTGCCAGCAGCCTGAGCAGGGACAGGGACTATGGCTACACCTTC. This translates into CASSLSRDRDYGYTF.

As DNA, the CDR3 is TGTGCCAGCAGTTACTCGGGATCCGAGCAGTACTTC. Its translation: CASSYSGSEQYF. The chain has TRBV6-6 and TRBJ2-7; D call uncertain. In germline, CDR1 is MNHNY, CDR2 SVGAGI (reference sequence). The CDR3 spans 12 residues. V gave up 0 bases and J gave up 6 bases, with 6 bases separating them.

This rearrangement joins TRBV28 to TRBJ2-5, with 9 nucleotides matching TRBD2. The CDR3 covers 15 residues. Germline V gives CDR1 MDHEN, CDR2 SYDVKM. J lost 1 base, V lost 6 bases, and 6 bases had no gene match. Here the CDR3 DNA reads TGTGCCAGCAGCCCAGCGGGGGGCGTCCAAGAGACCCAGTACTTC. This translates into CASSPAGGVQETQYF.

The CDR3 DNA reads TGTGCCAGCAGCGTAGGACAGGGAACAGATACGCAGTATTTT. Protein sequence: CASSVGQGTDTQYF. The chain has TRBV9 and TRBJ2-3; 7 nucleotides align to TRBD1. Germline V CDR1 and CDR2: SGDLS, YYNGEE. V shed 0 bases, J shed 3 bases, and the junction held 1 base outside the gene matches. The CDR3 is made up of 14 amino acids.

The CDR3 coding sequence is TGTGCCAGCAGTTCCTCTGACACCTATGGCTACACCTTC. Translating gives CASSSSDTYGYTF. The V gene is TRBV27, the J gene TRBJ1-2, with D uncertain. Trimming cost V 4 bases and J 4 bases, with 10 bases left between them. The germline gives CDR1 MNHEY, CDR2 SMNVEV (reference sequence). This CDR3 is built from 13 residues.

The chain employs TRBV29-1 and TRBJ2-2; TRBD1 or TRBD2 may be the D gene (5 bases each). The CDR3 contains 14 residues. With 7 bases removed from V and 1 base from J, the gap between germline ends came to 13 bases. Germline V lookup: CDR1 SQVTM, CDR2 ANQGSEA. The CDR3 nucleotides read TGCAGCGCCATCGGGGCGGGGAACACCGGGGAGCTGTTTTTT. Translating gives CSAIGAGNTGELFF.

This sequence joins TRBV28 and TRBJ2-6; possibly TRBD2 for D (6 bases). The germline V and J ends were trimmed by 10 bases and 0 bases, with 19 bases remaining between them. The CDR3 is 17 amino acids. From germline, CDR1 is MDHEN and CDR2 SYDVKM. The CDR3 nucleotides read TGTGCCATTACCGGCGGGACCTCCAGCTCTGGGGCCAACGTCCTGACTTTC. It encodes CAITGGTSSSGANVLTF.

About this clone: Other nucleotide sequences in the sample specify the same CDR3. This chain links TRBV6-5 with TRBJ1-2; 9 bases match TRBD1. V shed 0 bases, J shed 7 bases, and the junction held 0 bases outside the gene matches. The CDR3 runs 13 residues. Germline values: CDR1 MNHEY, CDR2 SVGAGI. Written as DNA, the CDR3 is TGTGCCAGCAGTTACTCGACAGGGGGTGGCTACACCTTC. Its protein is CASSYSTGGGYTF.

The chain combines TRBV2 with TRBJ1-5; D gene unclear. From germline, CDR1 is SNHLY and CDR2 FYNNEI. V lost 6 bases and J 2 bases, leaving 11 bases between the germline ends. The CDR3 length is 14 residues. The CDR3 DNA reads as TGTGCCAGCAGAGAGCCCGCGGGCAATCAGCCCCAGCATTTT. Translation: CASREPAGNQPQHF.